A selection of T cell receptor beta chains follows, all from one sample in a study of T cells in tumors after PD-1 blockade. The assay was immunoSEQ multiplex PCR, and TCRdb's table has in-frame clones only and misses some. The table has roughly 49,000 clones, approximately 81% seen once. The sequencing here drew on PBMCs, taken before anti-PD-1 treatment. The receptors derive from a human donor with basal cell carcinoma. The CDR3 runs from the conserved cysteine through the conserved F or W. The order of the fields is clone size, D gene, V gene, J gene, CDR3 DNA, CDR3 protein. D genes are given only for firm matches. The size of a clone is reported for some rows only, either as once, few or many, or as a class for expanded clones.

once	TRBD1	TRBV6-4	TRBJ1-2	TGTGCCAGCAGTGACGGGACAGGGGGCCATGGCTACACCTTC	CASSDGTGGHGYTF
-	-	TRBV2	TRBJ1-2	TGTGCCAGCAGTGACCGGGCCAACTATGGCTACACCTTC	CASSDRANYGYTF
-	TRBD1	TRBV12-3/TRBV12-4	TRBJ1-2	TGTGCCAGCAGTCGGGACAGGGTCGGCTACACCTTC	CASSRDRVGYTF
-	-	TRBV13	TRBJ2-5	TGTGCCAGCAGCTTAACGCCGGGGAAAGAGACCCAGTACTTC	CASSLTPGKETQYF
-	-	TRBV7-9	TRBJ1-1	TGTGCCAGCAGGGGTCGAGAGGCTATTATGAACACTGAAGCTTTCTTT	CASRGREAIMNTEAFF
-	-	TRBV3-1/TRBV3-2	TRBJ1-1	TGTGCCAGCAGTCCCCAGGGTGTAGCTGAAGCTTTCTTT	CASSPQGVAEAFF
-	TRBD1	TRBV5-4	TRBJ1-6	TGTGCCAGCAGCTCACCGACCGGGACAGGGGCTAATTCACCCCTCCACTTT	CASSSPTGTGANSPLHF
-	TRBD2	TRBV10-1	TRBJ2-7	TGCGCCAGCAGCTCGGGGGGGGGTTACGAGCAGTACTTC	CASSSGGGYEQYF
-	-	TRBV4-2	TRBJ2-1	TGTGCCAGCAGCCAAGATTGGTGGGGGAAGGACAATGAGCAGTTCTTC	CASSQDWWGKDNEQFF
-	-	TRBV6-5	TRBJ1-1	TGTGCCAGCAGTTACTCGACCCTGATAACAGAAGCTTTCTTT	CASSYSTLITEAFF
-	-	TRBV5-6	TRBJ1-2	TGTGCCAGCAGCTTGTTGAGAGGGGTGGGGTATGGCTACACCTTC	CASSLLRGVGYGYTF
-	-	TRBV5-1	TRBJ2-3	TGCGCCAGCAGCTTTGGGGCCAGGGCTAGCACAGATACGCAGTATTTT	CASSFGARASTDTQYF
medium-sized	TRBD1	TRBV2	TRBJ1-6	TGTGCCAGCAGTGAAGCAGTCAGGGGGATTGGTTCACCCCTCCACTTT	CASSEAVRGIGSPLHF
-	TRBD1	TRBV6-5	TRBJ2-7	TGTGCCAGCACCGAGGGGGACAGCTTCTACGAGCAGTACTTC	CASTEGDSFYEQYF
-	-	TRBV6-1	TRBJ1-2	TGTGCCAGCAGTGAAGAAGGGCAGAACTATGGCTACACCTTC	CASSEEGQNYGYTF
few	-	TRBV10-3	TRBJ2-5	TGTGCCATCAGTGGGCAGGGCCAAGAGACCCAGTACTTC	CAISGQGQETQYF
-	-	TRBV30	TRBJ2-1	TGTGCCTGGTCAGGGAGCTCCTACAATGAGCAGTTCTTC	CAWSGSSYNEQFF
-	-	TRBV27	TRBJ2-2	TGTGCCAGCACCGATAGGACGGACGGCTTCGGGGAGCTGTTTTTT	CASTDRTDGFGELFF